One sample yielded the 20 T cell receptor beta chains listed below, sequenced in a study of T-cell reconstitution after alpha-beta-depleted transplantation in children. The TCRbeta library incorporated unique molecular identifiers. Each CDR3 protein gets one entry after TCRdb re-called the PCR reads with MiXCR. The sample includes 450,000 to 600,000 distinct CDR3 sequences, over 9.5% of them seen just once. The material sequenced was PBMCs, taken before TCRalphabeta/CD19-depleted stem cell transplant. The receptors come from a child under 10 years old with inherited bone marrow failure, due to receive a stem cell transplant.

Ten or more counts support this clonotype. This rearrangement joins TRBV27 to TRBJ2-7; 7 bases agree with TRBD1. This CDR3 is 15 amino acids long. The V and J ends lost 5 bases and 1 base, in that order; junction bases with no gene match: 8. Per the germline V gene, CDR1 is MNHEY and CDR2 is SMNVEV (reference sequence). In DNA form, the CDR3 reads TGTGCCAGCAGTCCGATACAGGGGAAGTCCTACGAGCAGTACTTC. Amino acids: CASSPIQGKSYEQYF.

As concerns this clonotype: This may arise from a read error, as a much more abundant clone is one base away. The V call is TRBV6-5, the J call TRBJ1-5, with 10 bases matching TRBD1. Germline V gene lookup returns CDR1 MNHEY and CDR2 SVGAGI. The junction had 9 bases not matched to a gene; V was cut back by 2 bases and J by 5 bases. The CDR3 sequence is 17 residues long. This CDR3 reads CASSYKPGQGLDQPQHF. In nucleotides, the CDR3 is TGTGCCAGCAGTTACAAGCCGGGACAGGGGTTGGATCAGCCCCAGCATTTT.

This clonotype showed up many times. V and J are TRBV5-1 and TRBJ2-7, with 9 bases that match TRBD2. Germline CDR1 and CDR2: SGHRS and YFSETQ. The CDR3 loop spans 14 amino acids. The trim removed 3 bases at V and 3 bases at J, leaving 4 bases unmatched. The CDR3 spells CASSSGTSFYEQYF. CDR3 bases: TGCGCCAGCAGCTCAGGGACTAGCTTCTACGAGCAGTACTTC.

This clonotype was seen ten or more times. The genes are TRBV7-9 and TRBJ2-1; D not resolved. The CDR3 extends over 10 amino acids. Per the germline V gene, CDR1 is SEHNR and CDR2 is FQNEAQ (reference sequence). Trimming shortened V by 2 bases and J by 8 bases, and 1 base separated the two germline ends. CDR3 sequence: CASSLYEQFF. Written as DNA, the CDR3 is TGTGCCAGCAGCTTATATGAGCAGTTCTTC.

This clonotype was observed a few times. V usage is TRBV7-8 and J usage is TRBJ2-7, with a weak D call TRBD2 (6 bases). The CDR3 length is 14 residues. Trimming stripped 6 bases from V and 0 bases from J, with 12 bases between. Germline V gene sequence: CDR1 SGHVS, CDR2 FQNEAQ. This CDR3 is CASSQTSISYEQYF. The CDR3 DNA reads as TGTGCCAGCAGTCAGACTAGTATCTCCTACGAGCAGTACTTC.

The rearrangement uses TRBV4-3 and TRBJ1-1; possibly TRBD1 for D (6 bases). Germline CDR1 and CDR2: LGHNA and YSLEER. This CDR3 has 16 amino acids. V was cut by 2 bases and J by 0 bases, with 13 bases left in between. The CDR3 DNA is TGCGCCAGCAGCCAACTATTACAGGGCCTGAACACTGAAGCTTTCTTT. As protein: CASSQLLQGLNTEAFF.

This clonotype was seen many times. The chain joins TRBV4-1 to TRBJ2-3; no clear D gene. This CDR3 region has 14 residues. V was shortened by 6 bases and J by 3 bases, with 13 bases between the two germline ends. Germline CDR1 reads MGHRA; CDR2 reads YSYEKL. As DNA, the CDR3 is TGCGCCAGCAGGCGAAGCGACTTAACAGATACGCAGTATTTT. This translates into CASRRSDLTDTQYF.

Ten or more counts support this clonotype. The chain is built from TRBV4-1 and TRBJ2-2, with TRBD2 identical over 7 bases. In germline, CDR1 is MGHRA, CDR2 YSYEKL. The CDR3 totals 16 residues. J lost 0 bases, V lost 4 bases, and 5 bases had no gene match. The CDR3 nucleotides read TGCGCCAGCAGCCCCCTCGGACTAGCGAACACCGGGGAGCTGTTTTTT. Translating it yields CASSPLGLANTGELFF.

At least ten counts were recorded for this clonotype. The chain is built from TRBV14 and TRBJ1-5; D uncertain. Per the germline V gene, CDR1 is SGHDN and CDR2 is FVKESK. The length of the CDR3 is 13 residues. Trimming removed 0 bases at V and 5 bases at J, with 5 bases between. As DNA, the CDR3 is TGTGCCAGCAGCCAAGACTCCGATCAGCCCCAGCATTTT. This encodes CASSQDSDQPQHF.

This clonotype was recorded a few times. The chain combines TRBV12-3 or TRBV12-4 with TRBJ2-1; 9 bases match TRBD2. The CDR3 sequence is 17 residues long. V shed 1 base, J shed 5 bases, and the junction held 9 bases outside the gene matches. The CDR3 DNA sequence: TGTGCCAGCAGTTTAGGGGACATAGCGGGAGCTAACAATGAGCAGTTCTTC. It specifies CASSLGDIAGANNEQFF.

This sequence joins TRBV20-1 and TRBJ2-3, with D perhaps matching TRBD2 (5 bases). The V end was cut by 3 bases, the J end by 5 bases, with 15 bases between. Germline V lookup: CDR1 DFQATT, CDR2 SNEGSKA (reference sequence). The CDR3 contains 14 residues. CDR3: CSARSGKGQDTQYF. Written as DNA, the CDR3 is TGCAGTGCTAGGTCGGGGAAAGGGCAAGATACGCAGTATTTT.

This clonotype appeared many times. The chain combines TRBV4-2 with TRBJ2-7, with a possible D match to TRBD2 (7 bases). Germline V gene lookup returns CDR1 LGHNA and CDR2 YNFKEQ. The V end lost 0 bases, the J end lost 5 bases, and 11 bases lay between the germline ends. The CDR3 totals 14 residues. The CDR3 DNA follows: TGTGCCAGCAGCCAAGATGAGGGGGGGAACGAGCAGTACTTC. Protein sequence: CASSQDEGGNEQYF.

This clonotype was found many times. CDR3 DNA: TGCAGCGTTGTCCGATTGGACAGGGCTCGGGATACGCAGTATTTT. Translation gives CSVVRLDRARDTQYF. The chain joins TRBV29-1 to TRBJ2-3; TRBD1 matches at 8 bases. Trimming cost V 4 bases and J 6 bases; bases outside gene matches: 12. CDR3 length: 15 amino acids. CDR1 and CDR2 (germline): SQVTM, ANQGSEA.

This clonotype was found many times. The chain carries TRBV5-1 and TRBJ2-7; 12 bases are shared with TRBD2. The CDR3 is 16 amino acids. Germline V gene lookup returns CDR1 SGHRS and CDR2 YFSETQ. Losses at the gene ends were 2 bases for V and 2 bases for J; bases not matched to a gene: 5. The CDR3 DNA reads TGCGCCAGCAGCTTAGGGACTAGCGGGCGGACCTACGAGCAGTACTTC. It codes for CASSLGTSGRTYEQYF. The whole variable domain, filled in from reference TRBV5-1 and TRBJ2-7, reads KAGVTQTPRYLIKTRGQQVTLSCSPISGHRSVSWYQQTPGQGLQFLFEYFSETQRNKGNFPGRFSGRQFSNSRSEMNVSTLELGDSALYLCASSLGTSGRTYEQYFGPGTRLTVT.

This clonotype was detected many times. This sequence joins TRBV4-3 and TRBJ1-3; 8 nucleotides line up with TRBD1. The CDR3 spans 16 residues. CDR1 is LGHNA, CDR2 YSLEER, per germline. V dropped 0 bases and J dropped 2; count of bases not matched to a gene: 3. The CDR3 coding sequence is TGCGCCAGCAGCCAAGATCCGGACAGGGCTGGAAACACCATATATTTT. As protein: CASSQDPDRAGNTIYF.

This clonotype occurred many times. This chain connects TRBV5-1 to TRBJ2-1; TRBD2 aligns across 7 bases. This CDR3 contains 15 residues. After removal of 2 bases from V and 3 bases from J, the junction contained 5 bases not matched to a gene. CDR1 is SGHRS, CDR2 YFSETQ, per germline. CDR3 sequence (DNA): TGCGCCAGCAGCTTTATCCTAGCGGACTACAATGAGCAGTTCTTC. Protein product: CASSFILADYNEQFF.

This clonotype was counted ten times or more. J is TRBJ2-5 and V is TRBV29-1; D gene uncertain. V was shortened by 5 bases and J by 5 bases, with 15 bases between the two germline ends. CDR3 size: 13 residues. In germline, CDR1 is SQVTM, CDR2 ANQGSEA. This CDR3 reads CSVPRSGFETQYF. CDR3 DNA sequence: TGCAGCGTTCCCCGATCGGGCTTCGAGACCCAGTACTTC.

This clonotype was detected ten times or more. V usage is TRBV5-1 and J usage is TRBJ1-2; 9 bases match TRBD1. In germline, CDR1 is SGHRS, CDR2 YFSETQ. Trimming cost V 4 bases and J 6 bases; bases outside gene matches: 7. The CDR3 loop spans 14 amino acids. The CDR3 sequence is CASSLRTGGDGYTF. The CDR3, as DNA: TGCGCCAGCAGCCTTAGAACAGGGGGCGATGGCTACACCTTC.

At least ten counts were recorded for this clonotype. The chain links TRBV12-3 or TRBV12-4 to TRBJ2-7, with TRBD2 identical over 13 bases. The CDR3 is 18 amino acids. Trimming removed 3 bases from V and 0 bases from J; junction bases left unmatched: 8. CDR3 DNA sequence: TGTGCCAGCAGTTTGCGAACTAGCGGGAGGGGGAGCTCCTACGAGCAGTACTTC. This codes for CASSLRTSGRGSSYEQYF.

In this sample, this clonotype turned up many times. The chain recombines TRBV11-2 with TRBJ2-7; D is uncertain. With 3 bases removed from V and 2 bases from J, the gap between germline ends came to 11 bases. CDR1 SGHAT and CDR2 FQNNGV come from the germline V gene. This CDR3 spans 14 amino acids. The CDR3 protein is CASSFGGVTYEQYF. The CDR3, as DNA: TGTGCCAGCAGCTTTGGTGGGGTTACCTACGAGCAGTACTTC.